What follows describes a single TCR beta chain. Its antigen is still unknown. The data were obtained in a study of T cells after yellow fever vaccination. Study findings and constraints: The booster saw the reappearance of most primary-vaccination clones (around 96% CD4, 80% to 90% CD8). Faster peaking, at day 5 versus 15, marked a secondary response that was weaker.

TCRdb analysed the 5' RACE reads with MiXCR anew, one entry per CDR3 protein. The sample lists some 390,000 distinct CDR3 sequences, roughly 6.2% seen once, with about 15% in the top ten. The germline gives CDR1 MNHEY, CDR2 SVGAGI. This CDR3 region has 13 residues. Trimming cost V 0 bases and J 7 bases, with 10 bases left between them. Material: PBMCs, obtained 5 days after the yellow fever booster vaccination. This TCR was recovered from a man aged 30-40 years who received the YFV17D yellow fever vaccine. This rearrangement joins TRBV6-5 to TRBJ2-7, with unresolved D. Here the CDR3 DNA reads TGTGCCAGCAGTTACTCGGAGAGTTTAGAGCAGTACTTC. Translation gives CASSYSESLEQYF.